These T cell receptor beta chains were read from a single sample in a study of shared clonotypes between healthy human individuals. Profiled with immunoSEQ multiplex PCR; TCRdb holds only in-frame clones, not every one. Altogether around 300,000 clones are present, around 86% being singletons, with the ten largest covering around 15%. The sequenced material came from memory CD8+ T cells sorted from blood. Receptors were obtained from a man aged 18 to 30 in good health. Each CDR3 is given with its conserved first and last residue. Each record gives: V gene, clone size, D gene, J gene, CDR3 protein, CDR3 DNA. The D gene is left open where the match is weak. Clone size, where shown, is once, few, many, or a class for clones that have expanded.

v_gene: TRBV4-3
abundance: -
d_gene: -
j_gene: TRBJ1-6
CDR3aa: CASRKSAGVSPLHF
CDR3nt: TGCGCCAGCAGAAAATCGGCAGGCGTTTCACCCCTCCACTTT

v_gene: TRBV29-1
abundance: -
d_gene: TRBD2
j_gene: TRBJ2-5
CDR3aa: CSVAGTSGDETQYF
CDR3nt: TGCAGCGTAGCCGGGACTAGCGGGGACGAGACCCAGTACTTC

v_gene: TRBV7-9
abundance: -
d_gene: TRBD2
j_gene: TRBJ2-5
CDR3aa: CASSFPTPQREGQETQYF
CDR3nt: TGTGCCAGCAGCTTCCCTACCCCTCAGCGGGAGGGCCAAGAGACCCAGTACTTC

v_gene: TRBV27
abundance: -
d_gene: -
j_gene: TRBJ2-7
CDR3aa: CASSLIRSGDSYEQYF
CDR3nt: TGTGCCAGCAGTTTGATCCGTAGCGGAGACTCCTACGAGCAGTACTTC

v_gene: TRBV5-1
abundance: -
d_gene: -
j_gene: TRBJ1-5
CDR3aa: CASSLEGSLSNQPQHF
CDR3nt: TGCGCCAGCAGCTTGGAGGGCAGCCTCAGCAATCAGCCCCAGCATTTT

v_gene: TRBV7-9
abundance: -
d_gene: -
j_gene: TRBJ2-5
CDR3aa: CASSFRGGTSRETQYF
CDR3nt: TGTGCCAGCAGCTTCCGGGGCGGGACGAGTCGAGAGACCCAGTACTTC

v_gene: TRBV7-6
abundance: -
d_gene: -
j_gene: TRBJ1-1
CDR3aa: CASSLGGGAGNTEAFF
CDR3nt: TGTGCCAGCAGCTTAGGCGGCGGGGCGGGGAACACTGAAGCTTTCTTT

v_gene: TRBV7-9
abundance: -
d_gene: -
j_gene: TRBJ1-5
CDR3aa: CASSFGGSQPQHF
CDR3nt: TGTGCCAGCAGCTTCGGGGGTAGTCAGCCCCAGCATTTT

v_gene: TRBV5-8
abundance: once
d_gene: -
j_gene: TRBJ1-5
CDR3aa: CASSFSTGSNQPQHF
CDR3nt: TGTGCCAGCAGCTTCTCCACAGGGAGCAATCAGCCCCAGCATTTT

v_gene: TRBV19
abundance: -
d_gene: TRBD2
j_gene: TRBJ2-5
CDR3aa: CASSNLVRWTSGRLQETQYF
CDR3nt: TGTGCCAGCTCAAACCTAGTCCGTTGGACTAGCGGGAGGTTACAAGAGACCCAGTACTTC

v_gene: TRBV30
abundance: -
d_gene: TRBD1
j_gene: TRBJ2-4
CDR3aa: CAWTKPWIRDSLPLLAKNIQYF
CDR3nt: TGTGCCTGGACCAAACCCTGGATTAGGGACAGTCTACCACTTCTAGCCAAAAACATTCAGTACTTC

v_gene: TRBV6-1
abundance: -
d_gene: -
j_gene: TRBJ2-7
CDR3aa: CASSWTSTYEQYF
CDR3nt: TGTGCCAGCAGTTGGACATCTACCTACGAGCAGTACTTC

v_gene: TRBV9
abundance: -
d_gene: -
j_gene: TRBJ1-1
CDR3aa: CASSPGQPPEAFF
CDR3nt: TGTGCCAGCAGCCCAGGACAGCCCCCTGAAGCTTTCTTT

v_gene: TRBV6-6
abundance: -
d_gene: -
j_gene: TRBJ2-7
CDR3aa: CASSYSGELYEQYF
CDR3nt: TGTGCCAGCAGTTACTCAGGGGAACTCTACGAGCAGTACTTC

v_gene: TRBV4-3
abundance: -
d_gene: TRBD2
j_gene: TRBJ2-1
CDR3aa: CASSQPGLAGEGEQFF
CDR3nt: TGCGCCAGCAGCCAGCCGGGACTAGCGGGAGAAGGTGAGCAGTTCTTC

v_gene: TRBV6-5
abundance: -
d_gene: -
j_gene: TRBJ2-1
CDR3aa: CASKTDYNEQFF
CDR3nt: TGTGCCAGCAAGACAGACTACAATGAGCAGTTCTTC

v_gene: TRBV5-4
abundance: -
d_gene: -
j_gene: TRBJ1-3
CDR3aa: CASSLGTGGPPGNTIYF
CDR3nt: TGTGCCAGCAGCTTGGGGACCGGGGGGCCCCCTGGAAACACCATATATTTT

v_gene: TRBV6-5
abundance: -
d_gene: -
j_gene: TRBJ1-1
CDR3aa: CASSYLRVTYTEAFF
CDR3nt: TGTGCCAGCAGTTACCTCCGGGTAACGTACACTGAAGCTTTCTTT

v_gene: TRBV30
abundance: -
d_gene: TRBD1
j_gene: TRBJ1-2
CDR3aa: CARYRGSGYGYTF
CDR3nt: TGTGCCCGCTACAGGGGTTCAGGCTATGGCTACACCTTC

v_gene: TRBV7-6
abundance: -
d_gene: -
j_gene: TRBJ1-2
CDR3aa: CASSLHSREGEIGDGYTF
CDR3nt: TGTGCCAGCAGCCTCCATAGCCGGGAAGGGGAAATAGGTGATGGCTACACCTTC

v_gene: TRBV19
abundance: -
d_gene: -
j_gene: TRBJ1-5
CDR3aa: CASSIVTPRADQPQHF
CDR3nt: TGTGCCAGTAGTATAGTTACTCCTCGGGCGGATCAGCCCCAGCATTTT

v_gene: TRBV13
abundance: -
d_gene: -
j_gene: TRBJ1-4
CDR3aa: CASSYNEKLFF
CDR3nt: TGTGCCAGCAGCTATAATGAAAAACTGTTTTTT

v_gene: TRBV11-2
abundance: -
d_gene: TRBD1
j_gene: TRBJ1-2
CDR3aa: CASSSSTGGAANYGYTF
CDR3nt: TGTGCCAGCAGCTCATCGACAGGGGGGGCGGCTAACTATGGCTACACCTTC

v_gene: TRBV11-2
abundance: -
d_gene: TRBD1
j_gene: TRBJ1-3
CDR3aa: CASSLSTGGGGNTIYF
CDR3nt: TGTGCCAGCAGCTTATCGACAGGGGGAGGTGGAAACACCATATATTTT

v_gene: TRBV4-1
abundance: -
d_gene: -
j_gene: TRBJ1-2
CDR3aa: CASSPLTGANYGYTF
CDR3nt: TGCGCCAGCAGCCCTTTGACAGGAGCTAACTATGGCTACACCTTC

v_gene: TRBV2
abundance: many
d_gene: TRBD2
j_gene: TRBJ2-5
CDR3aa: CASSEARGGQETQYF
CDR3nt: TGTGCCAGCAGTGAGGCGCGGGGGGGCCAAGAGACCCAGTACTTC

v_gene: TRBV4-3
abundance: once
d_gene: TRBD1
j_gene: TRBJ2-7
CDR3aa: CASSQGRQGSSYEQYF
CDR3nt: TGCGCCAGCAGCCAAGGCCGACAGGGTTCTTCCTACGAGCAGTACTTC

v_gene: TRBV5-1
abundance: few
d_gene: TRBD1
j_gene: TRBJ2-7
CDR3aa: CASSEGGQGSYEQYF
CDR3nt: TGCGCCAGCAGTGAAGGCGGACAGGGAAGCTACGAGCAGTACTTC